These T cell receptor beta chains were read from a single sample in a study of T cells in Graves' hyperthyroidism and ophthalmopathy. TCRdb independently ran MiXCR on the multiplex PCR reads; one entry per CDR3 protein. Of hundreds of thousands of distinct CDR3 sequences in the sample, nearly 45% are singletons; the top ten hold about 7.7%. Sequences were obtained from peripheral blood or thyroid tissue (not recorded which). Receptors were obtained from an adult man with Graves' disease, either hyperthyroidism or ophthalmopathy (not recorded which). Each CDR3 is given with its conserved first and last residue.

>TRBJ1-3|TRBV5-1
CASSSEQGRSGNTIYF
>TRBJ2-5|TRBV7-2
CTSSLQETQYF
>TRBJ1-5|TRBV5-1
CASSWRGLGQPQHF
>TRBJ1-1|TRBV6-6
CAAGEAIRNSAFF
>TRBJ1-5|TRBV15
CATSEGGQGNQPQHF
>TRBJ2-7|TRBV10-3
CAISDPGLSYEQYF
>TRBJ1-2|TRBV5-1
CASSSPGPTYGYTF
>TRBJ2-5|TRBV9
CASSLGLGAGGGTQYF
>TRBJ1-2|TRBV19
CASSTGQSYGYTF
>TRBJ1-1|TRBV7-9
CASRALGQMNTEAFF
>TRBJ1-2|TRBV19
CASTARGRANYGYTF
>TRBJ1-2|TRBV12-3/TRBV12-4
CASSVDRGGIGYTF
>TRBJ2-5|TRBV24-1
CASSPDPVTQETQYF
>TRBJ2-7|TRBV7-6
CASSLAGNTYEQYF
>TRBJ1-5|TRBV7-2
CASSLVGEGGQPQHF
>TRBJ1-1|TRBV19
CASSTKGGEAFF
>TRBJ2-2|TRBV7-8
CASSPLGANTGELFF
>TRBJ1-4|TRBV5-1
CASSYGHSNEKLFF
>TRBJ2-1|TRBV6-1
CASTGTSVEQFF
>TRBJ1-1|TRBV6-2/TRBV6-3
CASTTDLRMNTEAFF
>TRBJ1-1|TRBV4-1
CASSLEKGANTEAFF
>TRBJ2-2|TRBV9
CASSQGTQGSANTGELFF
>TRBJ1-1|TRBV10-3
CAISESKVTEAFF
>TRBJ2-2|TRBV11-2
CASSTAVHGGNTGELFF
>TRBJ2-6|TRBV12-3/TRBV12-4
CASSLRLTF
>TRBJ1-2|TRBV2
CASSPWTTGGEAGYTF
>TRBJ1-2|TRBV6-5
CASTPGGTGGGYTF
>TRBJ1-1|TRBV7-9
CASSLSFGETEAFF
>TRBJ1-4|TRBV7-9
CASSLAGGRTNEKLFF